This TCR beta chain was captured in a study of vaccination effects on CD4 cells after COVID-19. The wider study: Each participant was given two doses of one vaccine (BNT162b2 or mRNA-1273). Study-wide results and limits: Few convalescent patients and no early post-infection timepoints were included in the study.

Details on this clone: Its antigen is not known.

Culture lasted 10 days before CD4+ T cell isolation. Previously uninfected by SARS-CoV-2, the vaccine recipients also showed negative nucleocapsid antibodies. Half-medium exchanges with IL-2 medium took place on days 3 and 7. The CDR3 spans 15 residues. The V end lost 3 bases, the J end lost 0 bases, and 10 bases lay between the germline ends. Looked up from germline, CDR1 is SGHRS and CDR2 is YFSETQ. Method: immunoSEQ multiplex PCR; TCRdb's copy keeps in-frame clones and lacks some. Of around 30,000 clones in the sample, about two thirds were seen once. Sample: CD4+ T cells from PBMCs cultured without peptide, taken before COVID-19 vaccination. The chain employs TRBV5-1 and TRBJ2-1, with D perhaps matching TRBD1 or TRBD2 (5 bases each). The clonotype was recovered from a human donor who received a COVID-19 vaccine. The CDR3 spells CASSSGPSSYNEQFF. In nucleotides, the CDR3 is TGCGCCAGCAGCTCGGGACCAAGCTCCTACAATGAGCAGTTCTTC.